The clone carrying this TCR beta chain was observed many times. Its matching antigen is unknown. The data belong to a study of T cells in Graves' hyperthyroidism and ophthalmopathy. Findings and limits, study-wide: Clonotypes that were expanded in thyroid above 0.001 mostly appeared in blood too. The model identified upcoming ophthalmopathy a median approximately 6.4 months ahead of onset.

Criteria for exclusion of patients were uncontrolled infection, other autoimmune disease, pregnancy or lactation. Clinical symptoms, serum thyroxine, TRAb, thyroid ultrasound and orbital computed tomography established diagnosis. Per germline, CDR1 SGHTA and CDR2 FQGTGA. V lost 2 bases and J lost 0; bases outside the gene matches: 7. The CDR3 runs 18 residues. There were TCR beta CDR3 regions amplified from RNA transcripts. HTBI primers were used for first-round RT-PCR of the TCR CDR3. TCRdb analysed the multiplex PCR reads with MiXCR anew, one entry per CDR3 protein. The data hold under 400,000 distinct CDR3 sequences, with 14% observed a single time.

J is TRBJ2-1 and V is TRBV7-3, with TRBD2 matching over 10 bases. The receptor was derived from an older woman with Graves' hyperthyroidism. Specimen: blood. The CDR3 here is CASSLGPSGGFSYNEQFF. The CDR3 nucleotides are TGTGCCAGCAGCTTAGGACCTAGCGGGGGTTTCTCCTACAATGAGCAGTTCTTC.